The 12 T cell receptor beta chains given below trace back to one sample, sequenced in a study of T cells in Graves' hyperthyroidism and ophthalmopathy (dated by TCRdb to the late 2010s). The library was obtained by multiplex PCR. Data came from an Illumina HiSeq 2000. Amplification of TCR beta CDR3 regions was carried out from RNA transcripts. A first-round RT-PCR of the TCR CDR3 used the HTBI primer set with the Qiagen OneStep RT-PCR kit. The public reads were reprocessed in TCRdb via fastp at Q25 and MiXCR, keeping in-frame beta chains. Rows with a matching CDR3 protein are joined into one entry that keeps the most common DNA and genes. Present in this sample are some 500,000 distinct CDR3 sequences, about 16% of which were seen just once. 25% to 30% of the sample comes from the top ten. Input material: blood. These receptor sequences come from a woman aged 25 to 39 with Graves' ophthalmopathy.

This clonotype has at least ten counts. The chain couples TRBV7-2 to TRBJ2-7; tentatively, D is TRBD1 (5 bases). The V and J ends lost 1 base and 0 bases respectively, with 7 bases between them. From germline, CDR1 is SGHTA and CDR2 FQGNSA. This CDR3 comprises 14 residues. This chain's CDR3 is CASSLDRRSYEQYF. The CDR3 bases are TGTGCCAGCAGCTTAGACAGGCGCTCCTACGAGCAGTACTTC.

The chain carries TRBV28 and TRBJ1-5; no clear D gene. The CDR3 has 11 residues. Trimming took 7 bases from V and 5 from J, leaving 6 bases between them. Germline V CDR1 and CDR2: MDHEN, SYDVKM. CDR3 coding DNA: TGTGCCAGCAATGGGGATCAGCCCCAGCATTTT. Amino acids: CASNGDQPQHF.

Concerning this clonotype itself: A much larger clone differs by one base, so this may be a read error. The chain links TRBV7-2 to TRBJ2-1; 12 bases are shared with TRBD2. This CDR3 comprises 15 residues. Germline CDR1 is SGHTA and CDR2 is FQGNSA. The CDR3 region is CAGSSRASGRDEQFF. CDR3 coding DNA: TGTGCCGGCAGTTCCAGGGCTAGCGGGAGGGATGAGCAGTTCTTC. The whole variable domain, remainder taken from reference TRBV7-2 and TRBJ2-1, is GAGVSQSPSNKVTEKGKDVELRCDPISGHTALYWYRQSLGQGLEFLIYFQGNSAPDKSGLPSDRFSAERTGGSVSTLTIQRTQQEDSAVYLCAGSSRASGRDEQFFGPGTRLTVL.

The table lists this clonotype with many counts. This chain connects TRBV7-2 to TRBJ1-2; 7 nucleotides line up with TRBD1. The V segment lost 5 bases and the J segment 4 bases; nucleotides outside the gene matches: 10. Germline V gene data show CDR1 as SGHTA and CDR2 as FQGNSA. The CDR3 extends over 15 amino acids. The CDR3 coding sequence is TGTGCCAGCAGCCTGGGCGGGACAGCCTCCTATGGCTACACCTTC. Translation: CASSLGGTASYGYTF.

The J gene is TRBJ1-4, the V gene TRBV10-2; TRBD1 is a possible D gene (5 bases). CDR1 is WSHSY, CDR2 SAAADI, per germline. The CDR3 has 15 amino acids. Trimming pared 6 bases from V and 8 bases from J, leaving 19 bases between. The CDR3 nucleotides are TGCGCCAGCAGGGACCAGGGTGCGTCTGGGGAAAAACTGTTTTTT. This gives the protein CASRDQGASGEKLFF.

This clonotype was recorded a few times. The rearrangement uses TRBV11-2 and TRBJ2-1, with a tentative D call TRBD2 (6 bases). Per germline, CDR1 SGHAT and CDR2 FQNNGV. V was pared by 5 bases and J by 5 bases, with 16 bases between. The CDR3 totals 15 residues. CDR3 nucleotide sequence: TGTGCCAGCAGCCTCTTCACGGGACTTCACAATGAGCAGTTCTTC. It encodes CASSLFTGLHNEQFF.

Concerning this clonotype: A single base separates this from a much larger clone, so it may be a read error. The rearrangement links TRBV7-2 to TRBJ2-1; TRBD2 aligns across 7 bases. Germline CDR1 reads SGHTA; CDR2 reads FQGNSA. There are 13 residues in the CDR3. CDR3 loop: CASQSGTPNERFF. CDR3 DNA sequence: TGTGCCAGTCAAAGCGGGACCCCAAATGAGCGGTTCTTC.

The J gene is TRBJ2-7, the V gene TRBV12-3 or TRBV12-4; D not resolved. The CDR3 consists of 13 residues. Trimming removed 6 bases from V and 6 bases from J, with 15 bases in between. The CDR3 spells CASRVDGLGEQYF. The CDR3, as DNA: TGTGCCAGCAGGGTTGACGGCCTCGGCGAGCAGTACTTC.

This clonotype was found many times. V usage is TRBV30 and J usage is TRBJ2-3; 13 bases fit TRBD2. V lost 2 bases and J lost 0; bases outside the gene matches: 2. CDR3 length: 16 residues. Germline CDR1 GTSNPN, CDR2 SVGIG (reference sequence). CDR3 in DNA: TGTGCCTGGAGTTCGACTAGCGGGAGGAGCACAGATACGCAGTATTTT. It translates to CAWSSTSGRSTDTQYF.

This clonotype was seen only a few times. Possible read error: a much larger clone is one base away. The chain uses TRBV29-1 and TRBJ2-1; TRBD2 agrees at 10 bases. The length of the CDR3 is 16 residues. V was pared by 8 bases and J by 9 bases, with 19 bases of the junction left unmatched. Germline lookup yields CDR1 SQVTM and CDR2 ANQGSEA. The CDR3 protein is CSTGGSSGSARGEQFF. The CDR3 nucleotides are TGCAGCACCGGCGGGTCTAGCGGGAGTGCACGAGGTGAGCAGTTCTTC.

The chain links TRBV19 to TRBJ2-7; the match to TRBD1 covers 8 bases. Germline CDR1 is LNHDA and CDR2 is SQIVND (reference sequence). The CDR3 has 14 residues. Trimming cost V 7 bases and J 3 bases; bases outside gene matches: 8. The CDR3: CASTKAGGSYEQYF. The CDR3 DNA is TGTGCCAGTACCAAAGCAGGGGGCAGCTACGAGCAGTACTTC.

This clonotype was observed a few times. This chain connects TRBV7-9 to TRBJ2-7; TRBD1 agrees at 7 bases. Trimming took 9 bases from V and 5 from J; bases not matched to a gene: 4. This CDR3 spans 11 amino acids. Germline V gene data show CDR1 as SEHNR and CDR2 as FQNEAQ (reference sequence). This CDR3 is CASTTGDEQYF. CDR3 nucleotides: TGTGCCAGTACCACAGGGGACGAGCAGTACTTC. The full variable domain, its missing parts supplied by reference TRBV7-9 and TRBJ2-7, is DTGVSQNPRHKITKRGQNVTFRCDPISEHNRLYWYRQTLGQGPEFLTYFQNEAQLEKSRLLSDRFSAERPKGSFSTLEIQRTEQGDSAMYLCASTTGDEQYFGPGTRLTVT.